The sample holds many counts of the clone carrying this T cell receptor (beta chain). The antigen is unknown. A single record per CDR3 protein comes from TCRdb applying MiXCR to the RACE reads. The table has about 80,000 distinct CDR3 sequences, 10% seen once. Time point described: patch test 2, 6 weeks after DPC sensitization. The sample's treatment: therapeutic diphenylcyclopropenone sensitization with weekly scalp DPC. This sample was included in a study of human T cells and chemical hapten exposure. The study's findings and limits: PT1 expanded TCR numbers tracked positively with patch test score.

This TCR was recovered from a woman under 40 with alopecia areata. Some clones in this sample may be carry-over from other donors' samples. This specimen consisted of whole blood, obtained in connection with sensitization to the hapten diphenylcyclopropenone (DPC).

The chain's CDR3 is CASSELGVNEQFF. CDR3 coding DNA: TGCGCCAGCAGTGAGTTGGGGGTGAATGAGCAGTTCTTC. This sequence joins TRBV10-2 and TRBJ2-1, with D possibly being TRBD1 or TRBD2 (5 bases each). The germline V and J ends were trimmed by 1 base and 7 bases, with 8 bases remaining between them. This CDR3 contains 13 residues. CDR1 and CDR2 from the germline V gene are WSHSY and SAAADI.